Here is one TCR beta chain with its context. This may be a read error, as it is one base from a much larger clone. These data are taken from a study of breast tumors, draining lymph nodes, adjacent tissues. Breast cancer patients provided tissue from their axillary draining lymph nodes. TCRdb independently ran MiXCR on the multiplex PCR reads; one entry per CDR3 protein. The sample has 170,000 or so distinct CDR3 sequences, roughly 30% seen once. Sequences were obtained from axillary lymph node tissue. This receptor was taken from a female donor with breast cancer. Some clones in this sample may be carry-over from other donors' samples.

CDR3: CASSMSTSRIYVQYF. DNA of the CDR3: TGTGCCAGTAGTATGTCTACTAGCCGGATCTACGTGCAGTACTTC. This chain connects TRBV19 to TRBJ2-7; a weak D match, TRBD2 (6 bases). The CDR3 is 15 residues long. CDR1 and CDR2 from the germline V gene are LNHDA and SQIVND (reference sequence).